This T cell receptor beta chain was sequenced in a study of T-cell reconstitution after alpha-beta-depleted transplantation in children. Unique molecular identifiers were incorporated when the TCRbeta library was constructed. TCRdb re-called the PCR reads through MiXCR, storing one row per CDR3 protein. The data show approximately 490,000 distinct CDR3 sequences, about 12% seen once. In germline, CDR1 is MNHEY, CDR2 SVGEGT. Between the trimmed V and J ends, which lost 0 bases and 3 bases, there was a span of 9 bases. The CDR3 is 15 amino acids. The chain couples TRBV6-2 or TRBV6-3 to TRBJ2-1; D unclear. The sequencing used PBMCs from the stem cell graft donor, collected from the stem cell graft. The origin of this receptor is a human donor who donated a stem cell graft to a child with combined immunodeficiency. The CDR3 nucleotides are TGTGCCAGCAGTTACTCGATGGGCAGCTACAATGAGCAGTTCTTC. It translates to CASSYSMGSYNEQFF.